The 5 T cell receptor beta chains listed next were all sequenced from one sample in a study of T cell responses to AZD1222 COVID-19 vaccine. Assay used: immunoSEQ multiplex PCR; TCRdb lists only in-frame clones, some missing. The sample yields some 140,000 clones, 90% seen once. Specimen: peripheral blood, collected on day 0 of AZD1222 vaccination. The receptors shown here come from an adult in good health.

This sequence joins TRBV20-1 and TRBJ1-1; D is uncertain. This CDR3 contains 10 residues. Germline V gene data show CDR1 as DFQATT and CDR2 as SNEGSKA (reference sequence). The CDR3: CQDQNTEAFF. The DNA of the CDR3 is TGCCAGGACCAGAACACTGAAGCTTTCTTT.

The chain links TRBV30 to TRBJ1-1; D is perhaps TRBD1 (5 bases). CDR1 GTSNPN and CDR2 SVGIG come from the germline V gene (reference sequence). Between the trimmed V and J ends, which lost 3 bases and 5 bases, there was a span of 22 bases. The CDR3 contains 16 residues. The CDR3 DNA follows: TGTGCCTGGAGGGGATCCTGGGGCCGACATATAACTGAAGCTTTCTTT. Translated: CAWRGSWGRHITEAFF.

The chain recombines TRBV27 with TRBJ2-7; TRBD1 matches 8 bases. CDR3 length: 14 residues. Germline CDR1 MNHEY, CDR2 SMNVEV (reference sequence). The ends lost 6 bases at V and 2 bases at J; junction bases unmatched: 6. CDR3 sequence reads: CASRKNRGTYEQYF. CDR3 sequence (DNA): TGTGCCAGCAGAAAAAACAGGGGGACCTACGAGCAGTACTTC.

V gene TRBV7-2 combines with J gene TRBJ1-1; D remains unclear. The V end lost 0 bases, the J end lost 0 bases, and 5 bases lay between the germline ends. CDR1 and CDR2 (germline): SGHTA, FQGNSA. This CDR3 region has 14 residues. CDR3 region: CASSLAAVNTEAFF. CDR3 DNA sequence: TGTGCCAGCAGCTTAGCGGCTGTGAACACTGAAGCTTTCTTT.

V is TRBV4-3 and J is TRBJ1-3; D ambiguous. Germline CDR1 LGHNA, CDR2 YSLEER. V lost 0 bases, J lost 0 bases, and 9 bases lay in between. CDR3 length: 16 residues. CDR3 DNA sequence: TGCGCCAGCAGCCAAGACGCCATCAGCTCTGGAAACACCATATATTTT. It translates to CASSQDAISSGNTIYF.